This TCR beta chain was recovered during a study of blood T cells in healthy people across ages. This clonotype showed up just a few times. Its antigen is not known. Study-level findings and limits: Any changes in expanded clonotypes were possibly confounded, as donor CMV status remained unknown. Among T cells, TCR beta diversity per million cells dropped roughly linearly as age rose.

The CDR3 has 12 amino acids. V lost 5 bases and J 0 bases, leaving 8 bases between the germline ends. CDR1 and CDR2 from the germline V gene are DFQATT and SNEGSKA (reference sequence). Total RNA, at least 5.5 micrograms per sample, came from PBMCs. A second about 7 to 12 cycle PCR used barcoded and J-beta primers. Every cDNA molecule carried a tag from a template-switch adaptor bearing 12 random nucleotides. TCRdb recomputed calls from the 5' RACE reads with MiXCR, one row per CDR3 protein. Here the sample spans some 1 million distinct CDR3 sequences, under 45% being singletons. J is TRBJ2-7 and V is TRBV20-1, with TRBD1 as a possible D gene (5 bases). The receptor was derived from a woman aged 60-70 years in good health. Sequenced sample: blood. CDR3 bases: TGCAGTGCTCTGGACATCTCCTACGAGCAGTACTTC. This gives the protein CSALDISYEQYF.